The entry below gives a single T cell receptor (beta chain) sequence along with its context. The antigen is unknown. Researchers ran the PCR with 60 Vbeta and 13 Jbeta primers. Method: immunoSEQ multiplex PCR; TCRdb's copy keeps in-frame clones and lacks some. In all, the sample yields around 97,000 clones. This sample is part of a study of cytomegalovirus exposure and HLA in healthy donors. Donors likely had unrecorded immune exposures despite being nominally healthy when sampled. Findings of the study overall: Fewer N-insertions (relative to the roughly 630-donor mean) were reportedly seen in an Asian-associated ancestry cluster in a later analysis. Within an earlier analysis, most TCR beta V segments proved productive either about 90% or about 30% of the time.

The junction had 8 bases not matched to a gene; V was cut back by 2 bases and J by 8 bases. This CDR3 contains 15 residues. Germline CDR1 is GTSNPN and CDR2 is SVGIG (reference sequence). V gene TRBV30 combines with J gene TRBJ1-4, with 10 bases aligning to TRBD1. The clonotype originates from a man aged 35 to 55 in good health and CMV-seronegative. Sequencing was done on a sample of PBMCs. The CDR3 protein is CAWSSWTGGREKLFF. The CDR3 DNA follows: TGTGCCTGGAGTTCTTGGACAGGGGGGAGGGAAAAACTGTTTTTT.